The present TCR beta chain was sequenced within a study of shared clonotypes between healthy human individuals. Between the trimmed V and J ends, which lost 5 bases and 0 bases, there was a span of 13 bases. This CDR3 is built from 15 residues. Per germline, CDR1 SGHVS and CDR2 FNYEAQ. In the sorted-subset replicate PCRs, 200 ng DNA, around 32,000 T cell genomes, was used. Original methodology: ImmunoSEQ junction-only sequences lacked quality scores, so their filtering differed. Using immunoSEQ multiplex PCR, the repertoire was profiled, and TCRdb retains in-frame clones only, with some absent. From that table come the V and J calls and clone size; the DNA was used to work out D and trimming. Of some 2,500,000 clones listed, 93% were seen once; the top ten hold about 0.38%. As to this clone: Antigen: not known.

The CD4+ fraction was divided into a CD45RA+ naive subset and a CD45RA-negative memory subset. Overall study findings and caveats: Exclusively blood specimens were collected; tissue repertoires likely differ.

The sequence came from a man younger than 35 in good health. Some clones in this sample may be carry-over from other donors' samples. The J gene is TRBJ1-1, the V gene TRBV7-6; tentatively, D is TRBD1 (6 bases). The sequenced sample consisted of naive CD4+ T cells from PBMCs. Subset in this sample: CD45RA+ positively selected. The CDR3 loop reads CASSLMAGVNTEAFF. DNA of the CDR3: TGTGCCAGCAGCCTGATGGCAGGGGTGAACACTGAAGCTTTCTTT.